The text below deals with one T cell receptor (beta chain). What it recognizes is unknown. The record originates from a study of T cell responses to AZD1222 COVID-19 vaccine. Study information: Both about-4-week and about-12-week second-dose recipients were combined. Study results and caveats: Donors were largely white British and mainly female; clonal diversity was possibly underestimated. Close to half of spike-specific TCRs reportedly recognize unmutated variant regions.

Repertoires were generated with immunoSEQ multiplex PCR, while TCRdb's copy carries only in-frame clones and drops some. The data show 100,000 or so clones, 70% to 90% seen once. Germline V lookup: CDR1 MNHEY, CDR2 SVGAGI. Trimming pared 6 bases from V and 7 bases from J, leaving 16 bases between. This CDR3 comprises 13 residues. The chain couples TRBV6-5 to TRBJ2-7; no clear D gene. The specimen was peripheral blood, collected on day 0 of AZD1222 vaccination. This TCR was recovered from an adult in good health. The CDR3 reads CASSPTTFGEQYF. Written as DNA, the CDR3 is TGTGCCAGCAGCCCCACAACCTTCGGAGAGCAGTACTTC.